This T cell receptor (beta chain) was sequenced for a study of technical replicates of blood from a handful of donors (dated by TCRdb to about 2017). A note on this clone: The antigen it recognizes is unknown. No base qualities exist here, and no much larger clone lies one base off it.

Trimming accounts for 0 bases at V and 6 bases at J, while the number of junction bases matched to no gene is 11. From cysteine to phenylalanine, the CDR3 is 16 amino acids long. Only the CDR3 DNA stays, 48 bases, in frame from base 1. The germline V gene encodes CDR1 MNHEY and CDR2 SVGAGI. Libraries were made using the immunoSEQ multiplex PCR assay. What TCRdb holds here is the immuneACCESS table cut down to in-frame rearrangements. Part of the clones is not present; checked against another copy, under half of the missing clones reflect an unresolved V gene, and the others are unexplained. For this sample there are about 84,000 clones; roughly 93% appear just once. The ten largest make up roughly 0.23% of the sample.

This sequence uses TRBV6-5 and TRBJ2-7, with 7 bases aligning to TRBD2. Source material: T cells isolated from PBMCs. The receptor's source is a human donor in good health. The bases read TGTGCCAGCAGTTACTCGATCGCGGGGGTTCGGGGCGAGCAGTACTTC. Its amino acids are CASSYSIAGVRGEQYF.